This T cell receptor (beta chain) came from a study of blood T cell repertoires in COVID-19. Study-level background: Sites across the United States, Italy and Spain contributed samples from acute and convalescent COVID-19. Sources were T cells, B-cell-depleted T cells, or PBMCs; the material itself was cDNA or gDNA.

Authors' methods: By means of reference gene primer amplification, nucleated cell counts were estimated. This table comes from immunoSEQ multiplex PCR, and its TCRdb copy is limited to in-frame clones, with some not included. V, J and clone size are those of that table, while D and trimming were read from the DNA. The data show 240,000 or so clones, roughly 86% seen once. CDR3 size: 11 residues. Trimming removed 5 bases at V and 6 bases at J, with 9 bases between. CDR1 is SQVTM and CDR2 is ANQGSEA in the germline V gene. The V and J genes are TRBV29-1 and TRBJ2-3; D unresolved. Sequenced input: peripheral blood. The receptor was isolated from a woman aged 70 to 79 with active or convalescent COVID-19. The CDR3, as DNA: TGCAGCGTTTTATCCGGGGATACGCAGTATTTT. Translation: CSVLSGDTQYF.